Listed below are T cell receptor beta chains from one sample, sequenced in a study of T-cell memory formation after mild COVID-19. TCRdb recomputed calls from the 5' RACE reads with MiXCR, one row per CDR3 protein. The data hold around 300,000 distinct CDR3 sequences, with roughly an eighth observed a single time. Material for sequencing was PBMCs or a T cell subset sorted from them (not recorded which). Receptors were obtained from a man aged 18 to 29 who had mild COVID-19 (a few samples of this study predate the infection). Cell type and time point are not known. The CDR3 runs from the conserved cysteine through the conserved F or W. Where a row states a size, it is once, few, many or the class of an expanded clone; other rows omit it.

J gene: TRBJ2-7
clone size: many
V gene: TRBV7-2
CDR3 protein: CASSLEGGQTYEQYF

J gene: TRBJ1-6
clone size: few
V gene: TRBV7-2
CDR3 protein: CASTWTGRNSPLHF

J gene: TRBJ1-1
clone size: many
V gene: TRBV3-1
CDR3 protein: CASSQRLNTEAFF

J gene: TRBJ1-4
clone size: .
V gene: TRBV4-3
CDR3 protein: CASSQDRSDVKLFF

J gene: TRBJ2-1
clone size: many
V gene: TRBV11-1
CDR3 protein: CASSLSPSAALYNEQFF

J gene: TRBJ2-7
clone size: few
V gene: TRBV18
CDR3 protein: CASSPRGGSPYEQYF

J gene: TRBJ2-3
clone size: few
V gene: TRBV5-5
CDR3 protein: CASSLGGRNPADTQYF

J gene: TRBJ2-2
clone size: few
V gene: TRBV12-3/TRBV12-4
CDR3 protein: CASSLAGGIKTGELFF

J gene: TRBJ2-1
clone size: .
V gene: TRBV4-1
CDR3 protein: CASSQEGAGVGQLYEQFF

J gene: TRBJ1-3
clone size: few
V gene: TRBV12-3/TRBV12-4
CDR3 protein: CASRLDSNSGNTIYF

J gene: TRBJ1-2
clone size: many
V gene: TRBV7-2
CDR3 protein: CASSLQGFGQGAPDGYTF

J gene: TRBJ1-6
clone size: .
V gene: TRBV11-2
CDR3 protein: CASNGDNSPLHF

J gene: TRBJ2-7
clone size: .
V gene: TRBV6-5
CDR3 protein: CASSYGQGGYEQYF

J gene: TRBJ2-2
clone size: .
V gene: TRBV4-1
CDR3 protein: CASSRYQPGTGELFF

J gene: TRBJ2-5
clone size: few
V gene: TRBV12-3/TRBV12-4
CDR3 protein: CASSLGTGSPETQYF

J gene: TRBJ2-5
clone size: .
V gene: TRBV18
CDR3 protein: CASSPGLGTGQETQYF

J gene: TRBJ2-7
clone size: many
V gene: TRBV12-3/TRBV12-4
CDR3 protein: CASSFQVYEQYF

J gene: TRBJ2-1
clone size: .
V gene: TRBV7-2
CDR3 protein: CASSRTEINEQFF

J gene: TRBJ1-2
clone size: .
V gene: TRBV5-5
CDR3 protein: CASSELQGIPYGYTF

J gene: TRBJ2-1
clone size: few
V gene: TRBV7-8
CDR3 protein: CASSPRGDATYNEQFF

J gene: TRBJ2-2
clone size: few
V gene: TRBV5-1
CDR3 protein: CASSSRTSVGSGELFF

J gene: TRBJ1-3
clone size: few
V gene: TRBV6-5
CDR3 protein: CASSRSGQTGNTIYF

J gene: TRBJ1-6
clone size: many
V gene: TRBV20-1
CDR3 protein: CSARGHRENSPLHF

J gene: TRBJ1-4
clone size: few
V gene: TRBV20-1
CDR3 protein: CSANRQSEKLFF

J gene: TRBJ1-2
clone size: .
V gene: TRBV7-2
CDR3 protein: CASSRRDRNFYTF